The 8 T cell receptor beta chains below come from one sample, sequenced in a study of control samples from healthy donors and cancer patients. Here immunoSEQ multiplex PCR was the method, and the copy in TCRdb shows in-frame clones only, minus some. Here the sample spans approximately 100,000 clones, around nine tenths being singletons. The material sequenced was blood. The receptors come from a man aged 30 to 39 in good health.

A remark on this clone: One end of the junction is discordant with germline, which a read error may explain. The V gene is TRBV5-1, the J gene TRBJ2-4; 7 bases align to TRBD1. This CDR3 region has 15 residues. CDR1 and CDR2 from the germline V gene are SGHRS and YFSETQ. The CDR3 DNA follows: TGCGCCAGCAGCTTGGTCCCAGGGGGTGCAAACGTTCAGTACTTC. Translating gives CASSLVPGGANVQYF.

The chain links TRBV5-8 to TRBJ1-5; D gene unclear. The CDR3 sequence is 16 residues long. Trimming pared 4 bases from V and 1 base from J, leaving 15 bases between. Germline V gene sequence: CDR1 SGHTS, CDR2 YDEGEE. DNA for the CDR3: TGTGCCAGCAGCCCGGAGGTAGGCCGGAGCAATCAGCCCCAGCATTTT. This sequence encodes CASSPEVGRSNQPQHF.

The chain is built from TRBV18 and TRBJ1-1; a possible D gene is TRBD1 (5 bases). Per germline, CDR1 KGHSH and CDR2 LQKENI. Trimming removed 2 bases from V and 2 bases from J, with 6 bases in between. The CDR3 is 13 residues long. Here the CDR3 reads CASSPGGNTEAFF. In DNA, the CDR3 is TGTGCCAGCTCACCAGGGGGAAACACTGAAGCTTTCTTT.

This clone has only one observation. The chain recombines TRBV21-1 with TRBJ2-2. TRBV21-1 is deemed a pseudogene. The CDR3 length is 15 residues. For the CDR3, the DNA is TGTGCCAGCAGCTCCGGGCCTTCGAACACCGGGGAGCTGTTTTTT. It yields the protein CASSSGPSNTGELFF.

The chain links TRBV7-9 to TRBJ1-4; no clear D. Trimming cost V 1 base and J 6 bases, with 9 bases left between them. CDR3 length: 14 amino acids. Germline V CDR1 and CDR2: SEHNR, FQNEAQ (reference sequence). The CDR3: CASSLVDEDEKLFF. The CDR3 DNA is TGTGCCAGCAGCTTAGTCGATGAGGATGAAAAACTGTTTTTT.

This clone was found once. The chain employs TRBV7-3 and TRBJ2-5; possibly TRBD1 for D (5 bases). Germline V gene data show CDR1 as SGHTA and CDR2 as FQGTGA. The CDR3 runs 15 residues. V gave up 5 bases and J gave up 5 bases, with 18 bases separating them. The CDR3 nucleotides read TGTGCCAGCAGCCGAAACAGGCCCCCCCAGGAGACCCAGTACTTC. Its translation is CASSRNRPPQETQYF. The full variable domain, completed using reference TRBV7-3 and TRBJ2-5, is GAGVSQTPSNKVTEKGKYVELRCDPISGHTALYWYRQSLGQGPEFLIYFQGTGAADDSGLPNDRFFAVRPEGSVSTLKIQRTERGDSAVYLCASSRNRPPQETQYFGPGTRLLVL.

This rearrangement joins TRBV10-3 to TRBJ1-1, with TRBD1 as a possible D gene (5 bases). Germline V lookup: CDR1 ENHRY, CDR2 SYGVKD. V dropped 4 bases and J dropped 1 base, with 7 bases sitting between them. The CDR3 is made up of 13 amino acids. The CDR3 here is CAISVGGNTEAFF. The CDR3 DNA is TGTGCCATCAGTGTCGGGGGGAACACTGAAGCTTTCTTT.

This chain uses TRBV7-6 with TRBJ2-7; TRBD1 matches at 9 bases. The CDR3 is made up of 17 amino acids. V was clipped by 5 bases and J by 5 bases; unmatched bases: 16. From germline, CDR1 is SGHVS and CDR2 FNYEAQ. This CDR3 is CASSPSPGTGRRDEQYF. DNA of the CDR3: TGTGCCAGCAGCCCCAGTCCCGGGACAGGGAGAAGGGACGAGCAGTACTTC.